This paragraph covers one T cell receptor beta chain sequence. In the source study's methods: Estimates of nucleated cell counts were drawn from the amplification of reference gene primers. Sequencing used immunoSEQ multiplex PCR; TCRdb keeps in-frame clones, though not all of them. V, J and clone size reflect that table, while D and trimming were determined from the DNA. The sample has 130,000 to 150,000 clones, about 83% seen once. Exposed participants encountered a COVID-19 case during the 2 weeks preceding study entry. V dropped 0 bases and J dropped 2 bases, with 8 bases sitting between them. The CDR3 is 13 residues long. The germline CDR1 and CDR2 sequences are SQVTM and ANQGSEA. The data derive from a study of blood T cell repertoires in COVID-19.

Sequencing was carried out using PBMCs or T cells enriched from blood (not recorded which). This TCR was sampled from a woman aged 45 to 65 who had been exposed to COVID-19. The rearrangement uses TRBV29-1 and TRBJ2-7, with D uncertain. The CDR3 bases are TGCAGCGTTGAAGATCCCGCGGCCTACGAGCAGTACTTC. Amino acids: CSVEDPAAYEQYF.